This T cell receptor (beta chain) originates from a study of blood T cells in healthy people across ages. The authors ran a second PCR of about 7 to 12 cycles using a sample-barcoded 5' primer and a J-beta primer mix. TCRdb itself ran the 5' RACE reads through MiXCR, one entry per CDR3 protein. The repertoire has 550,000 to 600,000 distinct CDR3 sequences, 27% of them found once; the top ten carry less than 20%. Germline V gene lookup returns CDR1 LNHNV and CDR2 YYDKDF (reference sequence). The ends were cut back, 5 bases at V and 5 bases at J, with 9 bases in the middle. This CDR3 has 12 amino acids.

Sequenced input: blood. This clonotype originated in a woman in her 70s in good health. The chain is built from TRBV15 and TRBJ2-5; D gene ambiguous. The CDR3, as DNA: TGTGCCACCAGCCCTCTGTATGAGACCCAGTACTTC. Translated, it gives CATSPLYETQYF.